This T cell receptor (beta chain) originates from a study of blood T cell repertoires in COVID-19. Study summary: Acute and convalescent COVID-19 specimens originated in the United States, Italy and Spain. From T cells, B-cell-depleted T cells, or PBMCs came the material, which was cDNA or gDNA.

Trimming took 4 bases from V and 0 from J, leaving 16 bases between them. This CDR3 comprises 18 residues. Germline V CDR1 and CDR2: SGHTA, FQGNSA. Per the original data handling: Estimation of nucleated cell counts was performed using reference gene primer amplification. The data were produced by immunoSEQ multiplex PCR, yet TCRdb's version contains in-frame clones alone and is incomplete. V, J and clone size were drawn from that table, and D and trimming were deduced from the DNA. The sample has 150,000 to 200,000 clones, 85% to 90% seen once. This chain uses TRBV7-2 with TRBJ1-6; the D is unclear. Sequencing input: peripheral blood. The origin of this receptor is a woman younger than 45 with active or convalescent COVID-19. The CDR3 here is CASSSGSFLSSYNSPLHF. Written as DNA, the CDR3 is TGTGCCAGCAGCTCCGGGAGCTTTTTGAGCTCCTATAATTCACCCCTCCACTTT.